The sequence of this T cell receptor beta chain was determined in a study of control samples from healthy donors and cancer patients. This CDR3 is built from 17 residues. Germline CDR1 reads MNHNS; CDR2 reads SASEGT. V shed 3 bases and J shed 6 bases, with 21 bases lying between them. TCRdb keeps only in-frame clones here, not all; method: immunoSEQ multiplex PCR. The table shows roughly 370,000 clones, with about 93% occurring only once. The material sequenced was PBMCs. This receptor was taken from a man aged 35 to 55 with head and neck cancer. This chain links TRBV6-1 with TRBJ1-5; tentatively, D is TRBD1 (5 bases). This CDR3 reads CASSDGGMGPGSQPQHF. For the CDR3, the DNA is TGTGCCAGCAGTGACGGGGGAATGGGGCCCGGCTCTCAGCCCCAGCATTTT.